This record concerns one T cell receptor (beta chain) sequence. These data come from a study of blood T cell repertoires in COVID-19. As for the study in general: COVID-19 samples from acute and convalescent phases originated in the United States, Italy and Spain. The cDNA or gDNA used as material had been derived from T cells, B-cell-depleted T cells, or PBMCs.

Per the authors' pipeline: It was from reference gene primer amplification that nucleated cell counts were estimated. The repertoire was sequenced with immunoSEQ multiplex PCR; TCRdb's copy has only in-frame clones and lacks some. That table gives V, J and clone size, and the DNA gave D and trimming. The repertoire consists of roughly 120,000 clones, with approximately 80% occurring once and the leading ten covering about 2%. Trimming cost V 3 bases and J 1 base; bases outside gene matches: 5. There are 16 residues in the CDR3. The V gene's germline CDR1 is LGHDT and CDR2 YNNKEL (reference sequence).

The clonotype comes from a man between 65 and 80 years old with acute or convalescent COVID-19. The sequencing input was peripheral blood. V and J are TRBV3-1 (or the pseudogene TRBV3-2) and TRBJ2-1, with 8 bases that match TRBD2. The CDR3 here is CASSQGLEKSYNEQFF. The CDR3, as DNA: TGTGCCAGCAGCCAGGGACTAGAAAAATCCTACAATGAGCAGTTCTTC.